This T cell receptor (beta chain) is drawn from a study of CD8 T cells in Susac syndrome. Study-level background: Each patient with Susac syndrome, at the time of blood draw, was therapy-naive, on corticosteroids, or on intravenous immunoglobulin alone.

After extraction with the RNeasy kit, roughly 0.5 to 1 ug of the RNA was reverse transcribed using random hexamers. An immunoSEQ multiplex PCR generated amplified TCR beta CDR3 products spanning 54 Vbeta and 13 Jbeta. MiXCR was run by TCRdb on the immunoSEQ multiplex PCR reads, yielding one entry per CDR3 protein. The sample shows around 110,000 distinct CDR3 sequences, nearly 96% of them seen only once. The CDR3 has 15 residues. CDR1 and CDR2 from the germline V gene are SGHAT and FQDESV (reference sequence). Trimming removed 2 bases from V and 3 bases from J, with 11 bases in between. The chain couples TRBV11-1 to TRBJ2-1, with D hard to call. This receptor was obtained from a human donor with Susac syndrome. Sequences were obtained from CD4+ T cells from PBMCs. CDR3 in amino acids: CASSLSIPNYNEQFF. CDR3 DNA sequence: TGTGCCAGCAGCTTATCCATCCCCAACTACAATGAGCAGTTCTTC.